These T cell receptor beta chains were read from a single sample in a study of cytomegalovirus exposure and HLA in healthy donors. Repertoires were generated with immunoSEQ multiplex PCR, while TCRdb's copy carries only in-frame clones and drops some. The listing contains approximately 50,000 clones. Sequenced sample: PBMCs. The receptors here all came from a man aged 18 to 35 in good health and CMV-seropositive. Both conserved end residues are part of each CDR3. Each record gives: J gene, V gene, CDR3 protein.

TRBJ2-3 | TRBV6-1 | CASTRAGGSTDTQYF
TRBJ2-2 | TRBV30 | CAWRESSGRAGELFF
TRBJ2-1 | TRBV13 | CASSSRGGLAGTSYNEQFF
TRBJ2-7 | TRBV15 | CATSREARGETYEQYF
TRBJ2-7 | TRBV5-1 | CASSLGLAVTYEQYF
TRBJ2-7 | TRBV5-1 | CASSFETSHYEQYF
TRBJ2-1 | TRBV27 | CASSRGLAGINEQFF
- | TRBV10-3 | CAISDPELQGGIDEQYF
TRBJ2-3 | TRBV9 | CASSVRGGKTDTQYF
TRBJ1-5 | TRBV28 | CASSFGTDPSNQPQHF
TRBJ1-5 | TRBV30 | CAWSPPGGIINQPQHF
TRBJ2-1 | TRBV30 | CAWSGTRSSKTYNEQFF
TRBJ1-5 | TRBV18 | CASSPGDQPQHF
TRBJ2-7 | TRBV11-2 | CASNKIGGPYEQYF